These 31 T cell receptor beta chains originate from one sample sequenced in a study of OX40 agonist ivuxolimab in advanced cancers. Profiling relied on immunoSEQ multiplex PCR, and the TCRdb table lists in-frame clones only, not all of them. This table holds about 12,000 clones, roughly 80% found once. This material consisted of CD4+ or CD8+ T cells sorted from blood, taken in a trial of the OX40 agonist ivuxolimab. Source of these receptors: an adult with an advanced solid tumor such as melanoma, head and neck, liver or kidney cancer.

This chain links TRBV6-5 with TRBJ2-7; D is unclear. The CDR3 is 14 residues long. CDR1 and CDR2 from the germline V gene are MNHEY and SVGAGI. V lost 4 bases and J 0 bases, leaving 10 bases between the germline ends. CDR3 sequence (DNA): TGTGCCAGCAGTTCTGAGATGAGCTCCTACGAGCAGTACTTC. Translating gives CASSSEMSSYEQYF.

This clone is medium-sized within its sample. This chain connects TRBV2 to TRBJ1-1, with a weak D call TRBD1 (5 bases). Germline CDR1 reads SNHLY; CDR2 reads FYNNEI. Trimming cost V 4 bases and J 5 bases, with 14 bases left between them. The CDR3 is 14 amino acids. CDR3 coding DNA: TGTGCCAGCAGTGTCGACCCGGGGCCTACTGAAGCTTTCTTT. Its translation: CASSVDPGPTEAFF.

The V and J genes are TRBV19 and TRBJ1-4; D ambiguous. Trimming cost V 1 base and J 12 bases, with 9 bases left between them. Germline V gives CDR1 LNHDA, CDR2 SQIVND (reference sequence). The CDR3 spans 12 residues. CDR3 in amino acids: CASSIGGLQLFF. The CDR3 bases are TGTGCCAGTAGTATAGGCGGACTGCAACTGTTTTTT.

The chain employs TRBV4-3 and TRBJ2-2, with D perhaps TRBD2 (6 bases). The germline V gene encodes CDR1 LGHNA and CDR2 YSLEER. The V end lost 4 bases, the J end lost 5 bases, and 17 bases lay between the germline ends. The CDR3 sequence is 16 residues long. CDR3 nucleotides: TGCGCCAGCAGCCCCGCCGGGACTGGGGGAACCGGGGAGCTGTTTTTT. As protein: CASSPAGTGGTGELFF.

The chain has TRBV29-1 and TRBJ1-1; possibly TRBD1 for D (5 bases). The germline gives CDR1 SQVTM, CDR2 ANQGSEA. V lost 7 bases and J lost 5, with 17 bases in between. The CDR3 length is 13 residues. CDR3 nucleotides: TGCAGCGCATTAGGGACGGCGAATACTGAAGCTTTCTTT. Encoded protein: CSALGTANTEAFF. Together with reference TRBV29-1 and TRBJ1-1, the CDR3 gives the full variable domain: SAVISQKPSRDICQRGTSLTIQCQVDSQVTMMFWYRQQPGQSLTLIATANQGSEATYESGFVIDKFPISRPNLTFSTLTVSNMSPEDSSIYLCSALGTANTEAFFGQGTRLTVV.

The genes are TRBV9 and TRBJ1-2, with TRBD1 matching 9 bases. CDR1 is SGDLS and CDR2 is YYNGEE in the germline V gene. This CDR3 spans 19 amino acids. The V and J ends lost 3 bases and 0 bases, in that order; junction bases with no gene match: 15. Here the CDR3 DNA reads TGTGCCAGCAGCGATAACAGGGGGCTCGAGATAATTTCTAACTATGGCTACACCTTC. It is translated as CASSDNRGLEIISNYGYTF.

The V and J genes are TRBV19 and TRBJ1-1; 8 bases are shared with TRBD1. After removal of 5 bases from V and 1 base from J, the junction contained 6 bases not matched to a gene. CDR3 length: 15 residues. Germline V gene lookup returns CDR1 LNHDA and CDR2 SQIVND (reference sequence). CDR3 in amino acids: CASSPAGTGNTEAFF. CDR3 in DNA: TGTGCCAGTAGTCCCGCCGGGACAGGGAACACTGAAGCTTTCTTT.

The chain links TRBV30 to TRBJ1-2; D is unclear. Trimming pared 4 bases from V and 4 bases from J, leaving 13 bases between. Germline V gene sequence: CDR1 GTSNPN, CDR2 SVGIG (reference sequence). CDR3 length: 13 residues. CDR3 sequence: CAWKDVSSYGYTF. The CDR3 bases are TGTGCCTGGAAAGACGTCTCAAGCTATGGCTACACCTTC.

This chain joins TRBV7-9 and TRBJ2-4; the match to TRBD1 covers 8 bases. V shed 5 bases and J 1 base; nucleotides not matched to a gene: 7. Germline CDR1 and CDR2: SEHNR and FQNEAQ (reference sequence). The CDR3 spans 16 residues. The CDR3 spells CASSLVQGAAKNIQYF. The CDR3 region has the DNA TGTGCCAGCAGCCTAGTTCAGGGGGCGGCCAAAAACATTCAGTACTTC.

The chain has TRBV5-6 and TRBJ2-1, with D possibly called TRBD1 or TRBD2 (5 bases each). Germline V CDR1 and CDR2: SGHDT, YYEEEE. V lost 1 base and J lost 4, with 15 bases in between. The CDR3 sequence is 16 residues long. CDR3 sequence reads: CASSLFWTRGYNEQFF. Here the CDR3 DNA reads TGTGCCAGCAGCTTGTTTTGGACGAGGGGTTACAATGAGCAGTTCTTC. Combining the CDR3 with reference TRBV5-6 and TRBJ2-1 gives the whole variable domain DAGVTQSPTHLIKTRGQQVTLRCSPKSGHDTVSWYQQALGQGPQFIFQYYEEEERQRGNFPDRFSGHQFPNYSSELNVNALLLGDSALYLCASSLFWTRGYNEQFFGPGTRLTVL.

CDR3 bases: TGTGCCAGCAGCTTAGAGGCCATATTGAACACTGAAGCTTTCTTT. It translates to CASSLEAILNTEAFF. The V call is TRBV7-2, the J call TRBJ1-1, with D hard to call. The CDR3 sequence is 15 residues long. Per germline, CDR1 SGHTA and CDR2 FQGNSA. V lost 1 base, J lost 0 bases, and 9 bases lay in between.

J is TRBJ1-1 and V is TRBV11-2; D is unresolved. The ends were cut back, 7 bases at V and 0 bases at J, with 15 bases in the middle. Germline V gene sequence: CDR1 SGHAT, CDR2 FQNNGV. CDR3 length equals 15 residues. For the CDR3, the DNA is TGTGCCAGCACCTTGGGCCTATCGGTGAACACTGAAGCTTTCTTT. This gives the protein CASTLGLSVNTEAFF.

The chain joins TRBV6-1 to TRBJ2-1; D unresolved. The ends were cut back, 9 bases at V and 4 bases at J, with 16 bases in the middle. CDR3 length: 14 residues. The germline V gene has CDR1 MNHNS and CDR2 SASEGT. The CDR3 here is CARKARIHYNEQFF. CDR3 nucleotide sequence: TGTGCCAGAAAGGCCCGAATCCATTACAATGAGCAGTTCTTC.

The chain employs TRBV27 and TRBJ1-2, with D perhaps TRBD1 (5 bases). The CDR3 spans 14 residues. The germline gives CDR1 MNHEY, CDR2 SMNVEV (reference sequence). V was pared by 3 bases and J by 0 bases, with 8 bases between. Written as DNA, the CDR3 is TGTGCCAGCAGTTTCCAGGGAGCTAACTATGGCTACACCTTC. It specifies CASSFQGANYGYTF.

V is TRBV5-4 and J is TRBJ2-7; D possibly corresponds to TRBD2 (6 bases). Germline lookup yields CDR1 SGHNT and CDR2 YYREEE (reference sequence). V lost 0 bases, J lost 2 bases, and 9 bases lay in between. This CDR3 spans 14 amino acids. This CDR3 is CASSLGDSAYEQYF. The CDR3 DNA reads TGTGCCAGCAGCTTGGGGGACTCAGCCTACGAGCAGTACTTC.

The chain joins TRBV9 to TRBJ1-4; D may be TRBD1 (5 bases). The CDR3 sequence is 13 residues long. From germline, CDR1 is SGDLS and CDR2 YYNGEE. Trimming removed 4 bases at V and 10 bases at J, with 14 bases between. CDR3 coding DNA: TGTGCCAGCAGCCCCCGAGAGGGACGAAAACTGTTTTTT. It codes for CASSPREGRKLFF.

The table lists this clone with a count of one. V is TRBV29-1 and J is TRBJ2-7; possibly TRBD1 for D (5 bases). The CDR3 is 13 amino acids. Between the trimmed V and J ends, which lost 2 bases and 4 bases, there was a span of 12 bases. Looked up from germline, CDR1 is SQVTM and CDR2 is ANQGSEA. The CDR3 sequence is CSVESRQPYEQYF. For the CDR3, the DNA is TGCAGCGTTGAAAGCCGACAGCCGTACGAGCAGTACTTC.

J is TRBJ1-6 and V is TRBV19, with TRBD1 matching 8 bases. Unmatched junction bases numbered 8, after V lost 7 bases and J lost 6 bases. The CDR3 totals 15 residues. Germline loops: CDR1 LNHDA, CDR2 SQIVND (reference sequence). CDR3 DNA: TGTGCCAGTACTTTAGACAGGGGTTCTAATTCACCCCTCCACTTT. As protein: CASTLDRGSNSPLHF.

The CDR3 nucleotides are TGTGCCAGCAGTTACGGTAGGGGGGGCTCCTACAATGAGCAGTTCTTC. Its translation: CASSYGRGGSYNEQFF. V gene TRBV6-5 combines with J gene TRBJ2-1; weak D call: TRBD2 (7 bases). The V end lost 2 bases, the J end lost 0 bases, and 11 bases lay between the germline ends. Germline CDR1 and CDR2: MNHEY and SVGAGI. CDR3 length: 16 amino acids.

This clone rates as medium-sized. The CDR3 protein is CASSFASGEYNEQFF. The DNA of the CDR3 is TGTGCCAGTAGTTTCGCTAGCGGGGAATACAATGAGCAGTTCTTC. V is TRBV19 and J is TRBJ2-1, with TRBD2 identical over 9 bases. Germline V gene sequence: CDR1 LNHDA, CDR2 SQIVND (reference sequence). The CDR3 has 15 residues. V dropped 5 bases and J dropped 4; count of bases not matched to a gene: 6.

The V call is TRBV28, the J call TRBJ2-5; maybe TRBD1 (6 bases). The CDR3 runs 14 residues. The ends were cut back, 7 bases at V and 0 bases at J, with 12 bases in the middle. Looked up from germline, CDR1 is MDHEN and CDR2 is SYDVKM. This CDR3 reads CASTRDTNQETQYF. CDR3 nucleotides: TGTGCCAGCACCAGGGACACCAACCAAGAGACCCAGTACTTC.

This chain joins TRBV6-5 and TRBJ1-6; D call uncertain. The CDR3 totals 13 residues. Germline CDR1 MNHEY, CDR2 SVGAGI. Trimming shortened V by 10 bases and J by 5 bases, and 12 bases separated the two germline ends. CDR3 DNA sequence: TGTGCCACCTCAGACACTAATAATTCACCCCTCCACTTT. Residues: CATSDTNNSPLHF.

In nucleotides, the CDR3 is TGTGCCATCAGTGAGTCGGCAGGGCGTCGAGGCTACACCTTC. The encoded protein is CAISESAGRRGYTF. The gene calls are TRBV10-3 and TRBJ1-2, with a tentative D call TRBD1 (5 bases). Germline values: CDR1 ENHRY, CDR2 SYGVKD. Trimming cost V 0 bases and J 8 bases, with 13 bases left between them. CDR3 size: 14 residues.

The V call is TRBV7-6, the J call TRBJ1-1; D not certain. V gave up 5 bases and J gave up 2 bases, with 18 bases separating them. CDR1 is SGHVS and CDR2 is FNYEAQ in the germline V gene. CDR3 length equals 16 residues. CDR3 protein: CASSPMALPHNTEAFF. CDR3 nucleotides: TGTGCCAGCAGCCCTATGGCCCTCCCTCACAACACTGAAGCTTTCTTT.

This rearrangement joins TRBV4-2 to TRBJ2-7; perhaps TRBD2 as D (6 bases). Germline V gene lookup returns CDR1 LGHNA and CDR2 YNFKEQ. V lost 4 bases, J lost 2 bases, and 12 bases lay in between. The CDR3 consists of 14 residues. In DNA form, the CDR3 reads TGTGCCAGCAGCCCCGGGACTGGTACCTACGAGCAGTACTTC. Protein: CASSPGTGTYEQYF.

The CDR3 loop reads CASSSAGNEQYF. The CDR3 bases are TGTGCCAGCAGCTCGGCCGGGAACGAGCAGTACTTC. The V gene is TRBV7-9, the J gene TRBJ2-7; D perhaps matches TRBD2 (5 bases). Per germline, CDR1 SEHNR and CDR2 FQNEAQ (reference sequence). Trimming cost V 4 bases and J 5 bases, with 9 bases left between them. The CDR3 has 12 amino acids.

In this sample, this clone turned up a few times. V is TRBV4-2 and J is TRBJ1-1, with D perhaps matching TRBD1 (5 bases). The CDR3 loop spans 12 amino acids. Germline CDR1 and CDR2: LGHNA and YNFKEQ. Trimming cost V 9 bases and J 5 bases, with 13 bases left between them. CDR3 amino acids: CASGGSGTEAFF. The CDR3 region has the DNA TGTGCCAGTGGGGGGTCTGGAACTGAAGCTTTCTTT.

This sequence joins TRBV29-1 and TRBJ2-7; no firm D call. The CDR3 has 13 amino acids. Germline loops: CDR1 SQVTM, CDR2 ANQGSEA. Trimming cost V 3 bases and J 0 bases, with 9 bases left between them. The CDR3 DNA reads TGCAGCGTTGACCTGGGCAGCTCCTACGAGCAGTACTTC. As protein: CSVDLGSSYEQYF.

V is TRBV29-1 and J is TRBJ1-2; D is perhaps TRBD1 (5 bases). The V gene's germline CDR1 is SQVTM and CDR2 ANQGSEA. CDR3 length: 12 residues. V was shortened by 8 bases and J by 6 bases, with 16 bases between the two germline ends. CDR3 residues: CSYGPGVHGYTF. CDR3 bases: TGCAGCTATGGACCGGGGGTACATGGCTACACCTTC.

This clone was counted once. The chain employs TRBV28 and TRBJ1-5; 11 bases match TRBD1. The CDR3 is 15 amino acids. The V and J ends lost 3 bases and 5 bases, in that order; junction bases with no gene match: 3. Germline CDR1 MDHEN, CDR2 SYDVKM. The CDR3 DNA reads TGTGCCAGCAGTTTCTGGGACAGGGGGTATCAGCCCCAGCATTTT. Translation gives CASSFWDRGYQPQHF. The full variable domain, in which reference TRBV28 and TRBJ1-5 provide the parts outside the CDR3, is DVKVTQSSRYLVKRTGEKVFLECVQDMDHENMFWYRQDPGLGLRLIYFSYDVKMKEKGDIPEGYSVSREKKERFSLILESASTNQTSMYLCASSFWDRGYQPQHFGDGTRLSIL.

The gene calls are TRBV7-9 and TRBJ1-1; D is unresolved. CDR1 is SEHNR and CDR2 is FQNEAQ in the germline V gene (reference sequence). The V end was cut by 5 bases, the J end by 4 bases, with 20 bases between. The CDR3 is 16 amino acids. CDR3 DNA: TGTGCCAGCAGCCAAGCCCGGTCGGCACGCGGCACTGAAGCTTTCTTT. This gives the protein CASSQARSARGTEAFF.